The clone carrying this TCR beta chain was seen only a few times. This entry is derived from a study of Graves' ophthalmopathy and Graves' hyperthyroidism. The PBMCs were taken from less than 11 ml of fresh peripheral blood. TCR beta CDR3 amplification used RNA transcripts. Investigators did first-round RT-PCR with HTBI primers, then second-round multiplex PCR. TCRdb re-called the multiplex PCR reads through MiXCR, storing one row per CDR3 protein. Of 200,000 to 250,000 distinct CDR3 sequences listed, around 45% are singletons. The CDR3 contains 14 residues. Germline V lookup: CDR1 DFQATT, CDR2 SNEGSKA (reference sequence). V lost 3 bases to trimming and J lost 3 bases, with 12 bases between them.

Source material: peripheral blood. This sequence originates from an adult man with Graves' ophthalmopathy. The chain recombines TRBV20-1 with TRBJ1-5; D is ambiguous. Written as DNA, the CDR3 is TGCAGTGCTAGTACAGCTAGTTTCAATCAGCCCCAGCATTTT. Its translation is CSASTASFNQPQHF.